These T cell receptor beta chains were read from a single sample in a study of Ad26.COV2.S vaccination and SARS-CoV-2 variants. TCRdb keeps only in-frame clones here, not all; method: immunoSEQ multiplex PCR. The data contain about 350,000 clones, approximately 86% of them singletons. The sequences come from peripheral blood, collected in a trial of Ad26.COV2.S vaccine versus placebo. These receptors all come from a person aged 18 to 59 who received the Ad26.COV2.S COVID-19 vaccine or a placebo. Each CDR3 is given with its conserved first and last residue. The D gene is left open where the match is weak. Where a row states a size, it is once, few, many or the class of an expanded clone; other rows omit it.

>TRBJ1-3|TRBV19|.|.
TGTGCCAGTAGACAAGGGGACACAAAGGCTGGAAACACCATATATTTT
CASRQGDTKAGNTIYF
>TRBJ2-2|TRBV4-3|.|TRBD1
TGCGCCAGCAGACAGGGGACCGGGGAGCTGTTTTTT
CASRQGTGELFF
>TRBJ1-1|TRBV6-5|once|TRBD1
TGTGCCACCAGGGGGGGGGCGCGGGGCACTGAAGCTTTCTTT
CATRGGARGTEAFF
>TRBJ1-1|TRBV18|.|TRBD1
TGTGCCAGCTCGACAGGGACGTCTGAAGCTTTCTTT
CASSTGTSEAFF
>TRBJ1-5|TRBV4-2|.|.
TGTGCCAGCAGCCAAGATGAGGGGAGGCAGCCCCAGCATTTT
CASSQDEGRQPQHF
>TRBJ1-1|TRBV27|.|.
TGTGCCAGCAGTTTTGGGGGGCGCGGGGTCACTGAAGCTTTCTTT
CASSFGGRGVTEAFF
>TRBJ1-5|TRBV6-5|few|.
TGTGCCAGCGTAAACAGGTGGGATCAGCCCCAGCATTTT
CASVNRWDQPQHF
>TRBJ2-1|TRBV29-1|.|.
TGCAGCGTTCTTAGCGCCAATGAGCAGTTCTTC
CSVLSANEQFF
>TRBJ2-7|TRBV30|once|.
TGTGCCTGGAGTCTAGTGGCTTCCTACGAGCAGTACTTC
CAWSLVASYEQYF
>TRBJ2-7|TRBV27|.|TRBD2
TGTGCCAGCAGTCCGGGACTAGCGATCGAGCAGTACTTC
CASSPGLAIEQYF
>TRBJ1-3|TRBV7-2|.|.
TGTGCCAGCAGCTTTTTTTCGGGAATCTCTGGAAACACCATATATTTT
CASSFFSGISGNTIYF
>TRBJ2-5|TRBV7-9|.|.
TGTGCCAGCAGCCCTCCCTACAGGAGCCAAGAGACCCAGTACTTC
CASSPPYRSQETQYF
>TRBJ1-4|TRBV21-1|.|.
TGTGCCAGCAGCAAAGGGGCAGGGGAAGGGGAAAAACTGTTTTTT
CASSKGAGEGEKLFF
>TRBJ2-1|TRBV7-9|.|.
TGTGCCAGCAGCCCCACGGCCAGCAATGAGCAGTTCTTC
CASSPTASNEQFF
>TRBJ2-7|TRBV4-2|.|TRBD2
TGTGCCAGCAGCCCGCCCGGGACTAGCGGGAGGGTTCCCTACGAGCAGTACTTC
CASSPPGTSGRVPYEQYF
>TRBJ2-3|TRBV3-1/TRBV3-2|once|TRBD1
TGTGCCAGCAGCCATCAACGTGGACAGGGGCTATACACAGATACGCAGTATTTT
CASSHQRGQGLYTDTQYF
>TRBJ2-1|TRBV7-2|.|TRBD2
TGTGCCAGCAGCTTGGCTAGCGGGGTGGTTGATAATGAGCAGTTCTTC
CASSLASGVVDNEQFF
>TRBJ2-7|TRBV6-4|.|.
TGTGCCAGCAGTGTACCCTCTTCCTACGAGCAGTACTTC
CASSVPSSYEQYF
>TRBJ2-1|TRBV7-2|.|.
TGTGCCAGCAGCCCTTGGGACTCTCCCGAGCAGTTCTTC
CASSPWDSPEQFF
>TRBJ1-3|TRBV20-1|.|.
TGCAGTGCTAGTCGGGGGGCCTCTGGAAACACCATATATTTT
CSASRGASGNTIYF
>TRBJ2-1|TRBV3-1/TRBV3-2|.|TRBD2
TGTGCCAGCAGCCAAGCGGGGGGTTCCTACAATGAGCAGTTCTTC
CASSQAGGSYNEQFF
>TRBJ2-1|TRBV27|.|.
TGTGCCAGCAGTCCCCCCGGGGGACAGTCCTACAATGAGCAGTTCTTC
CASSPPGGQSYNEQFF
>TRBJ1-1|TRBV4-3|few|.
TGCGCCAGCAGCCCTCCTGGAGGGGACACTGAAGCTTTCTTT
CASSPPGGDTEAFF
>TRBJ2-1|TRBV7-2|.|.
TGTGCCAGCAGCCTCGACCGGGACGCCCACAATGAGCAGTTCTTC
CASSLDRDAHNEQFF
>TRBJ1-1|TRBV16|.|TRBD1
TGTGCCAGCAGCCAATTACAGGGGGTGAACACTGAAGCTTTCTTT
CASSQLQGVNTEAFF
>TRBJ2-3|TRBV18|.|TRBD2
TGTGCCAGCTCACCACCTACTAGCGGGGGAGCAGATACGCAGTATTTT
CASSPPTSGGADTQYF
>TRBJ2-2|TRBV7-2|.|TRBD2
TGTGCCAGCAGCTTCGGACTAGCGGGCACCACCGGGGAGCTGTTTTTT
CASSFGLAGTTGELFF
>TRBJ1-6|TRBV4-2|.|.
TGTGCCAGCAGCCAAGATAGCACAGGGAGAGGTTCACCCCTCCACTTT
CASSQDSTGRGSPLHF
>TRBJ2-3|TRBV9|.|.
TGTGCCAGCAGCGGTCCGAGGGGGGGTGGTACAGATACGCAGTATTTT
CASSGPRGGGTDTQYF
>TRBJ2-7|TRBV7-2|.|.
TGTGCCAGCAGCCCGTTGGCCTCCTACGAGCAGTACTTC
CASSPLASYEQYF
>TRBJ2-3|TRBV7-5|.|.
TGTGTCAGAAGCTTAACCGCCACAGATACGCAGTATTTT
CVRSLTATDTQYF
>TRBJ2-5|TRBV29-1|.|.
TGCAGCGTTGATCCGGGATCGGCGTGGGAGACCCAGTACTTC
CSVDPGSAWETQYF